This note documents a single T cell receptor beta chain sequence. Its antigen is unknown. A far bigger clonotype differs at one base, so this is likely a read error. These data are taken from a study of post-analysis software for immune sequencing data. General study points: Compared with controls, patients had more of 4 or 5 TRBV segments, including TRBV5-6, TRBV5-1 and TRBV20-1.

Built from TCR beta cDNA, the libraries had unique molecular identifiers in them. TCRdb reprocessed the PCR reads via MiXCR and lists one record per CDR3 protein. The table lists 450,000 to 650,000 distinct CDR3 sequences, 40% to 50% of them singletons. The germline V gene encodes CDR1 SEHNR and CDR2 FQNEAQ (reference sequence). Trimming removed 5 bases at V and 2 bases at J, with 3 bases between. The CDR3 contains 11 residues. The V and J genes are TRBV7-9 and TRBJ2-5; D ambiguous. This TCR was sampled from a girl aged 10-17 years with multiple sclerosis. The sequenced sample was blood. DNA for the CDR3: TGTGCCAGCAGCATGCAAGAGACCCAGTACTTC. It translates to CASSMQETQYF. The whole variable domain, filled in from reference TRBV7-9 and TRBJ2-5, reads DTGVSQNPRHKITKRGQNVTFRCDPISEHNRLYWYRQTLGQGPEFLTYFQNEAQLEKSRLLSDRFSAERPKGSFSTLEIQRTEQGDSAMYLCASSMQETQYFGPGTRLLVL.